This T cell receptor (beta chain) was recovered during a study of T cell clones after liver transplantation. Study overall: TCRbeta sequencing after a pre-transplant mixed lymphocyte reaction identified graft-donor-reactive clones, later tracked in post-transplant blood. Study-wide results and limits: In 5 of 8 subjects, circulating graft-donor-reactive CD4 TCRbeta sequences fell significantly after transplant.

TCRdb keeps only in-frame clones here, not all; method: immunoSEQ multiplex PCR. Altogether approximately 71,000 clones are present, nearly 95% being singletons, with the ten largest covering approximately 0.92%. Comments on this clone: Its matching antigen is unknown.

Germline-derived CDR1 and CDR2 are LGHNA and YNFKEQ. The CDR3 loop spans 15 amino acids. Unmatched junction bases numbered 2, after V lost 0 bases and J lost 5 bases. This clonotype originated in a human patient who received a liver transplant. The T cells may partly be graft donor cells. Sample: CD4+ T cells from blood, taken around 25 months after liver transplant. This sequence joins TRBV4-2 and TRBJ2-3; 10 nucleotides line up with TRBD2. CDR3 in amino acids: CASSQERLAGDTQYF. CDR3 coding DNA: TGTGCCAGCAGCCAAGAGAGACTAGCGGGAGATACGCAGTATTTT.